This TCR beta chain appears in the sequencing data of a study of T cell responses to AZD1222 COVID-19 vaccine. CDR1 is MNHNS, CDR2 SASEGT, per germline. V was shortened by 1 base and J by 1 base, with 3 bases between the two germline ends. The length of the CDR3 is 13 residues. TCRdb's table, derived via immunoSEQ multiplex PCR, lists solely in-frame clones and lacks some. The sample lists about 100,000 clones, over 90% occurring once. This chain joins TRBV6-1 and TRBJ2-3, with no clear D. The starting material was peripheral blood, obtained on day 0 of AZD1222 vaccination. This clonotype was sampled from an adult in good health. In nucleotides, the CDR3 is TGTGCCAGCAGTGAAGTGGGCACAGATACGCAGTATTTT. This gives the protein CASSEVGTDTQYF.